This T cell receptor (beta chain) was recovered during a study of blood T cell repertoires in COVID-19. Study as a whole: Researchers got acute and convalescent COVID-19 samples from the United States, Italy and Spain.

Profiling relied on immunoSEQ multiplex PCR, and the TCRdb table lists in-frame clones only, not all of them. Counted here are around 260,000 clones, 75% to 90% occurring once; the ten biggest clones make up just under 2%. CDR1 is LGHNA and CDR2 is YSLEER in the germline V gene. CDR3 length: 17 residues. V was clipped by 1 base and J by 9 bases; unmatched bases: 8. Sequencing used peripheral blood. The chain carries TRBV4-3 and TRBJ2-1; 14 bases are a match to TRBD2. The sequence came from a man aged 25 to 45 with active or convalescent COVID-19. The CDR3 here is CASSQGGTSGGVGEQFF. CDR3 coding DNA: TGCGCCAGCAGCCAAGGAGGGACTAGCGGGGGTGTTGGTGAGCAGTTCTTC.